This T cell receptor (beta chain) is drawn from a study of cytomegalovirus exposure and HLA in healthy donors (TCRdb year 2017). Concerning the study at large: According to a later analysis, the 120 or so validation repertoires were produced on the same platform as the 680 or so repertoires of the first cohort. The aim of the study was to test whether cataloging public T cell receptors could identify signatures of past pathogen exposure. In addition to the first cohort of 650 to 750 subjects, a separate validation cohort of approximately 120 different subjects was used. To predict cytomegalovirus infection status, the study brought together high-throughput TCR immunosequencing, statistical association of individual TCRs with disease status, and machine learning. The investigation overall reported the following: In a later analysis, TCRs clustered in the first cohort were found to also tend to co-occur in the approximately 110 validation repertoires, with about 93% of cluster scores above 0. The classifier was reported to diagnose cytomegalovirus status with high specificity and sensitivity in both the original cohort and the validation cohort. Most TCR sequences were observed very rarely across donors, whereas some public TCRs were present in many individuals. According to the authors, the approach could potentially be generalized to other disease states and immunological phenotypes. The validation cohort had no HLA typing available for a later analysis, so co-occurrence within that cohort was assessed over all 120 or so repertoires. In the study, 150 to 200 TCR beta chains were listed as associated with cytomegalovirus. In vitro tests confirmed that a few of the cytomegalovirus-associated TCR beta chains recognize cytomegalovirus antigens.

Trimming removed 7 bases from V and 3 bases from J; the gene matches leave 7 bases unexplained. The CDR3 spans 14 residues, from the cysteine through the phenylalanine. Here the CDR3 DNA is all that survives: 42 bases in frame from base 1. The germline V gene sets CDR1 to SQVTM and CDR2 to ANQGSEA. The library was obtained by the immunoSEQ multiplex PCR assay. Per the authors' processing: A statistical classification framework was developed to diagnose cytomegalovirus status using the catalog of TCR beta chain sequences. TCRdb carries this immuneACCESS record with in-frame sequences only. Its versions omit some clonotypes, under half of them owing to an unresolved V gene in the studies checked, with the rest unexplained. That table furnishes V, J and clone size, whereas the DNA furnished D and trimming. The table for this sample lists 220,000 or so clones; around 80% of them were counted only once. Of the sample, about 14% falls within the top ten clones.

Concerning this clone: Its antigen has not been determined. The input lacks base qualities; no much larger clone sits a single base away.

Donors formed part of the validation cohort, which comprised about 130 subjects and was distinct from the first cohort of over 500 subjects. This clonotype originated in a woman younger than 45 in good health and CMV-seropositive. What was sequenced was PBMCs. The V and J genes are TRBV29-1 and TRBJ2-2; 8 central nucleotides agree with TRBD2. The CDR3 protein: CSAGAGEYTGELFF. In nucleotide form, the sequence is TGCAGCGCCGGAGCGGGAGAGTACACCGGGGAGCTGTTTTTT.